A selection of T cell receptor beta chains follows, all from one sample in a study of graft-versus-host responses after intestinal transplantation. Which antigens these TCRs recognize remains unknown. Assay used: immunoSEQ multiplex PCR; TCRdb lists only in-frame clones, some missing. Of around 90,000 clones in the sample, over 85% were seen once. The sample in question was unstimulated CD8+ T cells sorted from spleen or lymph node cells, obtained before intestinal transplant. Receptor source: a human donor who received an intestinal transplant. The CDR3 runs from the conserved cysteine through the conserved F or W. D genes are given only for firm matches. Size is stated for part of the rows, as once, few or many counts, or as a class when the clone is expanded.

j_call	clone_size	cdr3_length	d_call	v_call	cdr3_nt	cdr3_aa
TRBJ1-3	-	15	-	TRBV27	TGTGCCAGCAGTTTGTTTCGGGGGGCGGGAAACACCATATATTTT	CASSLFRGAGNTIYF
TRBJ2-1	-	13	-	TRBV27	TGTGCCAGCAGTAGCGGTCCCTACAATGAGCAGTTCTTC	CASSSGPYNEQFF
TRBJ2-7	-	15	TRBD2	TRBV7-9	TGTGCCAGCAGCCGGGGACTAGCCTGGAGTTACGAGCAGTACTTC	CASSRGLAWSYEQYF
TRBJ1-1	-	13	-	TRBV7-9	TGTGCCACCTACCAGGGTACGGGCACTGAAGCTTTCTTT	CATYQGTGTEAFF
TRBJ2-1	once	11	-	TRBV29-1	TGCAGCGGGAACTACTACAATGAGCAGTTCTTC	CSGNYYNEQFF
TRBJ2-7	-	15	TRBD1	TRBV6-1	TGTGCCAGCAGTGACGAGACAGGGGGCGTTTACGAGCAGTACTTC	CASSDETGGVYEQYF
TRBJ2-7	-	13	-	TRBV19	TGTGCCAGTAGTATAACCGGGACCTACGAGCAGTACTTC	CASSITGTYEQYF
TRBJ1-1	few	13	-	TRBV6-6	TGTGCCAGCCTAACAGGGTTGACCACTGAAGCTTTCTTT	CASLTGLTTEAFF
TRBJ2-7	once	15	-	TRBV6-6	TGTGCCAGCAGTTACGCGGACAAGACCACCTACGAGCAGTACTTC	CASSYADKTTYEQYF
TRBJ2-7	-	15	TRBD2	TRBV9	TGTGCCAGCAGCACTGTAGCGGGCCCGGGTGACGAGCAGTACTTC	CASSTVAGPGDEQYF
TRBJ2-2	-	14	-	TRBV6-6	TGTGCCACCCCAGGTATACGGAACACCGGGGAGCTGTTTTTT	CATPGIRNTGELFF
TRBJ2-7	-	16	TRBD1	TRBV7-9	TGTGCCAGCAGCTTACGGACAGGGGATGCGGTGTACGAGCAGTACTTC	CASSLRTGDAVYEQYF
TRBJ2-1	-	15	TRBD1	TRBV27	TGTGCCAGCAGCCCCGGGACAGGGCCCTACAATGAGCAGTTCTTC	CASSPGTGPYNEQFF
TRBJ2-3	-	18	TRBD2	TRBV28	TGTGCCAGCAGTTTTCCCATATTTAGCGGGAGGGCCACAGATACGCAGTATTTT	CASSFPIFSGRATDTQYF
TRBJ2-7	-	13	-	TRBV19	TGTGCCAGTAAAGGAGGGATCGGGTACGAGCAGTACTTC	CASKGGIGYEQYF
TRBJ1-1	-	15	-	TRBV5-5	TGTGCCAGCAGCTTGGCTCAGGGCGTCTCAACTGAAGCTTTCTTT	CASSLAQGVSTEAFF